The subject of this entry is one T cell receptor (beta chain). V shed 0 bases and J shed 1 base, with 7 bases lying between them. From germline, CDR1 is SGHRS and CDR2 YFSETQ. The CDR3 is made up of 14 amino acids. The data were obtained in a study of blood T cell repertoires in COVID-19. Study-level information: Spain, Italy and the United States supplied samples that represented acute and convalescent COVID-19. PBMCs, B-cell-depleted T cells, or T cells provided the cDNA or gDNA that made up the material.

The method was immunoSEQ multiplex PCR; TCRdb's version includes in-frame clones alone and lacks a portion of them. The table shows about 90,000 clones, with approximately 90% occurring only once. The sample taken for sequencing was peripheral blood. V and J are TRBV5-1 and TRBJ1-1, with D possibly being TRBD1 (6 bases). This clonotype was obtained from a human donor with active COVID-19. The donor label of this sample is uncertain. CDR3 DNA sequence: TGCGCCAGCAGCTTGGTGACAGGGAACACTGAAGCTTTCTTT. Translating it yields CASSLVTGNTEAFF.